This TCR beta chain was recorded in a study of kidney transplant recipient with SARS-CoV-2 infection. TCRdb passed the reads through MiXCR, listing each CDR3 protein once. The sample shows roughly 250,000 distinct CDR3 sequences, 25% to 35% of them seen only once. This clonotype was seen many times. This CDR3 is built from 15 residues. Deletions cut 5 bases from V and 1 base from J, with 13 bases between. Germline V gives CDR1 SGHDT, CDR2 YYEEEE. The chain is built from TRBV5-6 and TRBJ1-5; D may be TRBD1 (6 bases). The input for sequencing was a blood sample, taken at baseline and on day 111 from a kidney transplant recipient. This sequence originates from a young adult male patient who had COVID-19 and was a kidney transplant recipient. Some T cells may be graft donor cells. The CDR3 here is CASSYGQLSNQPQHF. Written as DNA, the CDR3 is TGTGCCAGCAGTTACGGACAGTTAAGCAATCAGCCCCAGCATTTT.